This is a list of T cell receptor beta chains from one sample in a study of cytomegalovirus exposure and HLA in healthy donors. Libraries were prepared by immunoSEQ multiplex PCR; TCRdb keeps only in-frame clonotypes and omits some of them. The sample consists of 150,000 to 200,000 clones, around 80% of them appearing once. Sequences were obtained from PBMCs. Source of these receptors: a male donor in good health and CMV-seronegative. Each CDR3 is given with its conserved first and last residue. A D gene is named only where the DNA matches it firmly. Not every row has a clone size; where given, it reads once, few, many or a size class.

v_call	d_call	j_call	clone_size	cdr3_nt	cdr3_aa
TRBV6-1	.	TRBJ2-3	.	TGTGCCAGCAGTCCGTCCCCGGGGGACACAGATACGCAGTATTTT	CASSPSPGDTDTQYF
TRBV7-9	.	TRBJ2-2	.	TGTGCCAGCAACAGCGGACAGCTTCTTAACACCGGGGAGCTGTTTTTT	CASNSGQLLNTGELFF
TRBV7-9	TRBD1	TRBJ1-3	.	TGTGCTAGCAGCGTCGGGACAGACTCTGGAAACACCATATATTTT	CASSVGTDSGNTIYF
TRBV28	TRBD1	TRBJ2-7	.	TGTGCCAGCAGTCATCCGGGACAGGGCGTAGACGAGCAGTACTTC	CASSHPGQGVDEQYF
TRBV4-2	TRBD1	TRBJ1-2	.	TGTGCCAGCAGCAAGGGGGACAGGGTGGACTATGGCTACACCTTC	CASSKGDRVDYGYTF
TRBV12-5	TRBD1	TRBJ2-6	.	TGTGCTAGTGGTTTGGGGGACAGGGGGGTCCTCTTTGGGGCCAACGTCCTGACTTTC	CASGLGDRGVLFGANVLTF
TRBV9	TRBD2	TRBJ2-1	.	TGTGCCAGCAGCGTAGCAGCGGGACCTCCTTTGAATGAGCAGTTCTTC	CASSVAAGPPLNEQFF
TRBV7-9	TRBD1	TRBJ2-1	.	TGTGCCAGCAGCTTACAGGACAGGGGGGTTGAGCAGTTCTTC	CASSLQDRGVEQFF
TRBV27	.	TRBJ2-3	.	TGTGCCAGCAGTTTACAGCTAGCTGGAGATACGCAGTATTTT	CASSLQLAGDTQYF
TRBV4-3	TRBD2	TRBJ2-7	.	TGCGCCAGCAGCCAACACCGACTAGCGGGAGCGGAATACGAGCAGTACTTC	CASSQHRLAGAEYEQYF
TRBV7-2	TRBD1	TRBJ2-1	once	TGTGCCAGCAAGACAGGGGCTAGCTCCTACAATGAGCAGTTCTTC	CASKTGASSYNEQFF
TRBV28	TRBD2	TRBJ2-7	few	TGTGCCAGCAGTCGCCTAGCGGGCACATTCTACGAGCAGTACTTC	CASSRLAGTFYEQYF
TRBV9	.	TRBJ1-1	.	TGTGCCAGCAGCGTAAACGGGGGGCATGTCGAAGCTTTCTTT	CASSVNGGHVEAFF
TRBV6-5	TRBD1	TRBJ1-1	.	TGTGCCACCGCGATCGACAGGGGAAGGGGCACTGAAGCTTTCTTT	CATAIDRGRGTEAFF
TRBV11-1	.	TRBJ2-5	.	TGTGCCAGCAGCTTAGATCTAGATAGGTTGGAGACCCAGTACTTC	CASSLDLDRLETQYF
TRBV6-5	.	TRBJ2-1	.	TGTGCCAGCAGTTACGACGGGGGCTCCTACAATGAGCAGTTCTTC	CASSYDGGSYNEQFF
TRBV6-6	TRBD1	TRBJ2-7	few	TGTGCCACCCGGACAGGTAGGGGCCCCTACGAGCAGTACTTC	CATRTGRGPYEQYF
TRBV6-1	.	TRBJ2-2	.	TGTGCCAGCAGTGAAATGAGTGACACCGGGGAGCTGTTTTTT	CASSEMSDTGELFF
TRBV11-2	.	TRBJ1-1	few	TGTGCCAGCAGCCCGCGACGGCAGGACACTGAAGCTTTCTTT	CASSPRRQDTEAFF
TRBV6-5	TRBD1	TRBJ2-3	.	TGTGCCAGCAGTCGCCGGACAGGGGAGACAGATACGCAGTATTTT	CASSRRTGETDTQYF
TRBV5-1	TRBD2	TRBJ2-2	few	TGCGCCAGCAGCTTGAGATCTGCTAGCGGAATGAACACCGGGGAGCTGTTTTTT	CASSLRSASGMNTGELFF
TRBV30	TRBD2	TRBJ2-4	.	TGTGCCTGGAGTTGGCTAGCGGGAGCGGGAAACATTCAGTACTTC	CAWSWLAGAGNIQYF
TRBV19	TRBD1	TRBJ1-5	.	TGTGCCAGTAGTATAGGGGGCTACAGGGGAAATCAGCCCCAGCATTTT	CASSIGGYRGNQPQHF
TRBV7-8	.	TRBJ2-7	.	TGTGCCAGCAGCCTAGCGCCCCCTCCCAGCTCCTACGAGCAGTACTTC	CASSLAPPPSSYEQYF
TRBV4-1	.	TRBJ2-2	few	TGCGCCAGCAGCCCTCAACGGCCAGGGGACAACACCGGGGAGCTGTTTTTT	CASSPQRPGDNTGELFF
TRBV7-9	.	TRBJ2-1	.	TGTGCCAGCAGCTTAGGGGGGGTCGGCTACAATGAGCAGTTCTTC	CASSLGGVGYNEQFF
TRBV4-2	.	TRBJ2-1	.	TGTGCCAGCAGCCAAGGGGGACTTCGGACTAACAATGAGCAGTTCTTC	CASSQGGLRTNNEQFF
TRBV5-1	.	TRBJ2-2	once	TGCGCCAGCAGGCCGGAGGGGGCGAGCACCGGGGAGCTGTTTTTT	CASRPEGASTGELFF
TRBV9	.	TRBJ2-7	once	TGTGCCAGCAGCGTAGGAGGGGCGACAGGCGGCCACGAGCAGTACTTC	CASSVGGATGGHEQYF
TRBV15	TRBD1	TRBJ1-1	.	TGTGCCACCAGCAGGAAACAGGGGGCTGGTGAAGCTTTCTTT	CATSRKQGAGEAFF
TRBV6-5	.	TRBJ2-1	.	TGTGCCAGCAGAACCGACCTGCGACTAATAAATGAGCAGTTCTTC	CASRTDLRLINEQFF
TRBV5-5	.	TRBJ1-5	.	TGTGCCAGCAGCTTCTCTAGCAATCAGCCCCAGCATTTT	CASSFSSNQPQHF
TRBV9	.	TRBJ2-1	.	TGTGCCAGCAGCGTAGTGAGTGTCGGTGGCGGTAGCTCCTACAATGAGCAGTTCTTC	CASSVVSVGGGSSYNEQFF
TRBV4-1	TRBD2	TRBJ2-3	.	TGCGCCAGCAGCCAAGATAGGGCTAGCGGGGGACATACGCAGTATTTT	CASSQDRASGGHTQYF
TRBV14	TRBD1	TRBJ2-3	.	TGTGCCAGCGCAGGGGGCCTCACAGATACGCAGTATTTT	CASAGGLTDTQYF
TRBV7-2	.	TRBJ1-5	.	TGTGCCAGCAGCCTCGCGAGACAGCGGGATCAGCCCCAGCATTTT	CASSLARQRDQPQHF
TRBV30	.	TRBJ1-1	.	TGTGCCTGGGAACAGAACACTGAAGCTTTCTTT	CAWEQNTEAFF
TRBV6-1	.	TRBJ2-5	once	TGTGCCAGCAGTGAACCGGGAGTGAGAGAGACCCAGTACTTC	CASSEPGVRETQYF
TRBV19	.	TRBJ1-3	.	TGTGCCAGTAGTGGCGGACTGACTCGCTCTGGAAACACCATATATTTT	CASSGGLTRSGNTIYF
TRBV7-8	.	TRBJ1-1	.	.	CASSFGTGSLVFF